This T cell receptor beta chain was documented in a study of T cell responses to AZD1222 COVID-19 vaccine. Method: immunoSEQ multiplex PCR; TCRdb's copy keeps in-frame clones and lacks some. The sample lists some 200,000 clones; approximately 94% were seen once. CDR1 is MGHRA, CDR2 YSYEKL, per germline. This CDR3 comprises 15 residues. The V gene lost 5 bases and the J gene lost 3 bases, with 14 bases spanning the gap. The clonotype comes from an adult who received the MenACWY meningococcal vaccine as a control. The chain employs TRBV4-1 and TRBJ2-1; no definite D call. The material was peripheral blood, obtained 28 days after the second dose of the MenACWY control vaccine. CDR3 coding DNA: TGCGCCAGCAGCAGCCGCCTCATGAGCTACAATGAGCAGTTCTTC. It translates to CASSSRLMSYNEQFF.